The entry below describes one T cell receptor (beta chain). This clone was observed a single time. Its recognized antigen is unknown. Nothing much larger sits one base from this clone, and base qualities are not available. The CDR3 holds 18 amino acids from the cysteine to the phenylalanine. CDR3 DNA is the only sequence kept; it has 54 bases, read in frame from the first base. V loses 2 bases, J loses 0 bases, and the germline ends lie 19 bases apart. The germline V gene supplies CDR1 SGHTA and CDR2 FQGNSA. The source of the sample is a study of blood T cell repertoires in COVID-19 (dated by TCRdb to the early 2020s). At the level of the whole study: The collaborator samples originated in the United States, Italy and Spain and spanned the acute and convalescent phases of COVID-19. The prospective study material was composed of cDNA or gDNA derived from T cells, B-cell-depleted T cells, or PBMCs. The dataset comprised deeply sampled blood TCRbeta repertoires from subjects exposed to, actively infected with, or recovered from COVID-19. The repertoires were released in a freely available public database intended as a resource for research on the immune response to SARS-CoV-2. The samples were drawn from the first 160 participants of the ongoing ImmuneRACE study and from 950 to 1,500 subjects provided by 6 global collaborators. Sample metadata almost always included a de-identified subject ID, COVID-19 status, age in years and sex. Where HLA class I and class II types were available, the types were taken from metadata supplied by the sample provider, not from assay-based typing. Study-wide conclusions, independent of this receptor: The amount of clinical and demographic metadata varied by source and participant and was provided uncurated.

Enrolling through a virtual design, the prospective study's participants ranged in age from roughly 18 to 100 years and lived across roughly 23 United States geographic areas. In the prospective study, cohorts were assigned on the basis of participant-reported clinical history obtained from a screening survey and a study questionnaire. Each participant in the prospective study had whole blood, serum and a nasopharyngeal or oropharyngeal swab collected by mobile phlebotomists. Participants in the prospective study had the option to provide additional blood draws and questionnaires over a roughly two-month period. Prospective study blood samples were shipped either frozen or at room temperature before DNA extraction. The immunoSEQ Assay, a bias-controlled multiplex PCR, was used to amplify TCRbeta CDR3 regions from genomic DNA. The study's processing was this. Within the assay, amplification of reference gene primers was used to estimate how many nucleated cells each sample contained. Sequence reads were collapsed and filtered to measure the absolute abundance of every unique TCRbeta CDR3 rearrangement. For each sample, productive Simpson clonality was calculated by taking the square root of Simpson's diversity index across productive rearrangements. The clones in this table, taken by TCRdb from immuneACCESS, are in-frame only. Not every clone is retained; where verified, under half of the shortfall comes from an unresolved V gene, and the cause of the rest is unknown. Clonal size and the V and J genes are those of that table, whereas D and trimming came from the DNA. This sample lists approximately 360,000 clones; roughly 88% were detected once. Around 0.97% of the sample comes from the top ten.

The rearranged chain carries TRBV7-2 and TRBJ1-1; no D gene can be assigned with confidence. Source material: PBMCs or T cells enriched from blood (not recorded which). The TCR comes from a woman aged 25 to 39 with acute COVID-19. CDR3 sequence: CASSLWKQTYTLNTEAFF. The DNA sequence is TGTGCCAGCAGCTTATGGAAACAGACCTATACTCTGAACACTGAAGCTTTCTTT.